The clone carrying this T cell receptor (beta chain) was detected many times. The target antigen is unknown. This specimen comes from a study of blood T cells in healthy people across ages. The study, taken as a whole, reports: A roughly linear fall in TCR beta diversity per million T cells was seen with increasing age.

A second roughly 6 to 12 cycle PCR used barcoded and J-beta primers. From the 5' RACE reads, TCRdb called clonotypes with MiXCR, one entry per CDR3 protein. The repertoire includes fewer than 800,000 distinct CDR3 sequences, around 21% of them detected once, and 3.5% to 4% sits in the top ten. Per sample, at least 6 micrograms of total RNA were extracted. The clonotype comes from a man between 65 and 85 years old in good health. Sequenced input: blood.

The CDR3 DNA is TGTGCCAGCAGTGAATGGGGGGAGTTCGAGCAGTACTTC. Translation: CASSEWGEFEQYF. The chain couples TRBV25-1 to TRBJ2-7; weak D call: TRBD2 (6 bases). Germline CDR1 reads MGHDK; CDR2 reads SYGVNS. The CDR3 is 13 amino acids. Trimming pared 1 base from V and 6 bases from J, leaving 10 bases between.